The clone carrying this T cell receptor beta chain was seen more than once but under ten times. The target antigen is unknown. These data originate in a study of human T cells and chemical hapten exposure. Study information: Minor volume differences among pooled libraries chiefly drove per-sample TCR yield variation.

General study results and limits: Expanded TCRs clustered into significantly more large CDR3 similarity groups than controls, the analysis revealed.

Noted time point: patch test 1, 2 weeks after DPC sensitization. The treatment denotes: therapeutic diphenylcyclopropenone sensitization with weekly scalp DPC. Venepuncture was done earlier than the placement of each patch test. As originally analysed: The median was about 100,000 TCRs per sample, ranging roughly 23,224 to 690,600. TCRdb re-called the RACE reads with MiXCR, one entry per CDR3 protein. The V and J calls reflect TCRdb's pipeline rather than the authors' work. Seen here are about 360,000 distinct CDR3 sequences, about 7% observed once, and the top ten hold around 8.4%. In germline, CDR1 is LGHNA, CDR2 YSLEER. V lost 3 bases and J 7 bases, leaving 9 bases between the germline ends. The CDR3 runs to 13 residues.

The chain uses TRBV4-3 and TRBJ1-4, with TRBD1 as a possible D gene (5 bases). The origin of this receptor is a woman between 18 and 30 years old with alopecia areata. Some clones in this sample may be carry-over from other donors' samples. Sequencing used whole blood, obtained in connection with sensitization to the hapten diphenylcyclopropenone (DPC). The CDR3 sequence is CASSQKGREKLFF. CDR3 nucleotides: TGCGCCAGCAGCCAGAAGGGACGTGAAAAACTGTTTTTT.